The T cell receptor (beta chain) under discussion was sequenced for a study of cytomegalovirus exposure and HLA in healthy donors. Worth noting for this clone: No antigen is known for it.

Findings and caveats of the study: A likely sequencing artifact accounted for one observed cluster of highly shared sequence variants. Productive rates of about 87% or about 30% were seen for most TCR beta V segments in an earlier analysis. One variant, a missense change in DCLRE1C, was linked in a later analysis to TCR beta V- and J-gene trimming. When analyzed later, the rates of TCR association showed variation by HLA locus, with DRB1 the most and HLA-C the fewest.

PCR employed 60 Vbeta and 13 Jbeta primers. Some clones are missing from TCRdb's copy, which holds only in-frame ones; the method was immunoSEQ multiplex PCR. The sample has around 200,000 clones, around 75% seen once. CDR1 and CDR2 (germline): MNHNS, SASEGT. Trimming took 5 bases from V and 1 from J, leaving 12 bases between them. This CDR3 comprises 15 residues. The TCR was taken from a woman in her 30s in good health and CMV-seropositive. Sequences were obtained from PBMCs. The V and J genes are TRBV6-1 and TRBJ1-5; D not certain. The CDR3 protein is CASSFKSGSNQPQHF. As DNA, the CDR3 is TGTGCCAGCAGTTTTAAGTCGGGGAGCAATCAGCCCCAGCATTTT.